Shown below are 27 T cell receptor beta chains from a single sample sequenced in a study of Ad26.COV2.S vaccination and SARS-CoV-2 variants. The treatment is: some 20 received Ad26.COV2.S at low or high dose, single or two shots; 5 received placebo; per-sample allocation not given. Day 63 following the first vaccine or placebo injection was when the samples were taken. The method was immunoSEQ multiplex PCR; TCRdb's version includes in-frame clones alone and lacks a portion of them. The data show roughly 420,000 clones, about 88% seen once. Sequences were derived from peripheral blood, sampled in a trial of Ad26.COV2.S vaccine versus placebo. The origin of the receptors is a person between 18 and 65 years old who received the Ad26.COV2.S COVID-19 vaccine or a placebo.

The V gene is TRBV7-6, the J gene TRBJ1-4; no firm D call. The ends were cut back, 0 bases at V and 10 bases at J, with 18 bases in the middle. CDR3 length: 16 amino acids. Germline-derived CDR1 and CDR2 are SGHVS and FNYEAQ. For the CDR3, the DNA is TGTGCCAGCAGCTTAGCTACCCGCGGGAGGCTTGGAAAACTGTTTTTT. Translated: CASSLATRGRLGKLFF.

The chain uses TRBV12-3 or TRBV12-4 and TRBJ1-5, with a tentative D call TRBD1 (6 bases). This CDR3 has 13 amino acids. The V and J ends lost 6 bases and 6 bases respectively, with 12 bases between them. CDR3 region: CASRRTAGQPQHF. CDR3 nucleotides: TGTGCCAGCAGAAGGACAGCCGGTCAGCCCCAGCATTTT.

This clone was seen a single time. The chain uses TRBV27 and TRBJ2-1; 9 nucleotides align to TRBD2. The CDR3 has 17 amino acids. With V trimmed by 3 bases and J by 4 bases, 10 bases remained unmatched. The germline V gene encodes CDR1 MNHEY and CDR2 SMNVEV (reference sequence). The CDR3 DNA reads TGTGCCAGCAGTTTGAGAAGCGGGAGGATGACGTACAATGAGCAGTTCTTC. Translated, it gives CASSLRSGRMTYNEQFF.

This clone has ten or more counts. The J gene is TRBJ2-2, the V gene TRBV4-2; 12 nucleotides line up with TRBD2. Germline CDR1 and CDR2: LGHNA and YNFKEQ. This CDR3 comprises 15 residues. The V gene end was trimmed by 4 bases and the J gene end by 8 bases; junction bases not matched to a gene: 5. The chain's CDR3 is CASSRLAGDAGELFF. The CDR3 nucleotides are TGTGCCAGCAGCCGACTAGCGGGAGATGCGGGGGAGCTGTTTTTT.

This chain uses TRBV5-1 with TRBJ2-7, with 9 bases matching TRBD1. Trimming removed 3 bases from V and 4 bases from J; junction bases left unmatched: 11. The V gene's germline CDR1 is SGHRS and CDR2 YFSETQ. This CDR3 is 16 amino acids long. The CDR3 DNA reads as TGCGCCAGCAGCTGGAACCCGGGACAGGGCTGGTACGAGCAGTACTTC. Translation: CASSWNPGQGWYEQYF.

Only a few counts were recorded for this clone. The V call is TRBV29-1, the J call TRBJ1-1, with D uncertain. The CDR3 covers 13 residues. The V gene's germline CDR1 is SQVTM and CDR2 ANQGSEA. Trimming cost V 4 bases and J 8 bases, with 17 bases left between them. The CDR3 nucleotides read TGCAGCGTTGCCCGCCGTCTTAGTAGCGAAGCTTTCTTT. Protein sequence: CSVARRLSSEAFF.

The V and J genes are TRBV18 and TRBJ1-4; D not resolved. CDR3 size: 15 residues. Looked up from germline, CDR1 is KGHSH and CDR2 is LQKENI. Trimming removed 3 bases at V and 2 bases at J, with 10 bases between. CDR3 nucleotide sequence: TGTGCCAGCTCACCCGACGGGCACACTAATGAAAAACTGTTTTTT. Translating gives CASSPDGHTNEKLFF.

J is TRBJ2-7 and V is TRBV6-2 or TRBV6-3, with D perhaps matching TRBD2 (5 bases). Germline values: CDR1 MNHEY, CDR2 SVGEGT. V was shortened by 2 bases and J by 3 bases, with 11 bases between the two germline ends. The CDR3 contains 14 residues. The CDR3, as DNA: TGTGCCAGCAGTTACAGCGGCATTCTCTACGAGCAGTACTTC. Translation gives CASSYSGILYEQYF.

V and J are TRBV7-3 and TRBJ2-2, with unresolved D. CDR1 is SGHTA, CDR2 FQGTGA, per germline. The length of the CDR3 is 14 residues. Trimming cost V 6 bases and J 5 bases, with 13 bases left between them. The CDR3 DNA sequence: TGTGCCAGCAGTTATTCGGTACTGACCGGGGAGCTGTTTTTT. Protein product: CASSYSVLTGELFF.

This clone was observed a few times. The V and J genes are TRBV29-1 and TRBJ1-4; D uncertain. The CDR3 consists of 14 residues. Germline V gene sequence: CDR1 SQVTM, CDR2 ANQGSEA. Trimming took off 6 bases at V and 0 bases at J, with 11 bases between the two ends. DNA for the CDR3: TGCAGCGTCCTGGAAGTAGCAACTAATGAAAAACTGTTTTTT. Translating gives CSVLEVATNEKLFF.

The V and J genes are TRBV5-1 and TRBJ2-1; TRBD1 aligns across 7 bases. Unmatched junction bases numbered 14, after V lost 4 bases and J lost 10 bases. Germline CDR1 is SGHRS and CDR2 is YFSETQ. The CDR3 sequence is 15 residues long. The CDR3 DNA follows: TGCGCCAGCAGCCCCGGGACAGTGGGTTTGCGGGAGCAGTTCTTC. Residues: CASSPGTVGLREQFF.

The chain combines TRBV5-1 with TRBJ1-2; TRBD1 aligns across 8 bases. Germline CDR1 is SGHRS and CDR2 is YFSETQ. Losses at the gene ends were 2 bases for V and 4 bases for J; bases not matched to a gene: 10. This CDR3 is 16 amino acids long. The CDR3 nucleotides read TGCGCCAGCAGCTTACCAGGGGGCGCGAGTTCCTATGGCTACACCTTC. Protein: CASSLPGGASSYGYTF.

V gene TRBV19 combines with J gene TRBJ2-5; 8 bases line up with TRBD2. The V gene's germline CDR1 is LNHDA and CDR2 SQIVND (reference sequence). V lost 3 bases, J lost 0 bases, and 6 bases stayed unmatched. The CDR3 spans 16 residues. This CDR3 reads CASSMLRGGYQETQYF. The CDR3 coding sequence is TGTGCCAGTAGTATGCTACGGGGGGGATACCAAGAGACCCAGTACTTC.

The chain combines TRBV19 with TRBJ1-5; D gene unclear. The CDR3 runs to 13 residues. Trimming shortened V by 3 bases and J by 7 bases, and 10 bases separated the two germline ends. Germline V CDR1 and CDR2: LNHDA, SQIVND (reference sequence). The CDR3 nucleotides read TGTGCCAGTAGTATTGCGGGGATACAGCCCCAGCATTTT. As protein: CASSIAGIQPQHF.

The chain uses TRBV14 and TRBJ2-5; D remains ambiguous. Germline V lookup: CDR1 SGHDN, CDR2 FVKESK. This CDR3 is 18 amino acids long. V was clipped by 5 bases and J by 5 bases, with 27 bases between them. CDR3 coding DNA: TGTGCCAGCAGCACCGAGCTCCGGGCCACCTCCACCAGGGAGACCCAGTACTTC. Protein product: CASSTELRATSTRETQYF.

V gene TRBV4-3 combines with J gene TRBJ2-1, with 15 bases that match TRBD2. CDR1 and CDR2 from the germline V gene are LGHNA and YSLEER. Trimming took 3 bases from V and 2 from J; bases not matched to a gene: 2. There are 17 residues in the CDR3. CDR3 residues: CASSHGLAGGTYNEQFF. CDR3 bases: TGCGCCAGCAGCCATGGACTAGCGGGGGGGACCTACAATGAGCAGTTCTTC.

CDR3 residues: CASSLLTGSNTGELFF. CDR3 in DNA: TGCGCCAGCAGCTTGTTAACGGGAAGTAACACCGGGGAGCTGTTTTTT. The chain carries TRBV5-1 and TRBJ2-2; tentative D call: TRBD2 (5 bases). The germline V gene encodes CDR1 SGHRS and CDR2 YFSETQ. Trimming pared 1 base from V and 2 bases from J, leaving 12 bases between. There are 16 residues in the CDR3.

Here the CDR3 DNA reads TGTGCCAGCTCACCTCCGGACTTGGGTACGCAGTATTTT. Translated: CASSPPDLGTQYF. This chain connects TRBV18 to TRBJ2-3; possibly TRBD2 for D (5 bases). V was clipped by 3 bases and J by 8 bases, with 12 bases between them. Germline CDR1 KGHSH, CDR2 LQKENI. The CDR3 loop spans 13 amino acids.

V is TRBV6-5 and J is TRBJ1-3, with D possibly TRBD1 on 5 matching bases. The CDR3 sequence is 15 residues long. Trimming shortened V by 6 bases and J by 2 bases, and 14 bases separated the two germline ends. Germline loops: CDR1 MNHEY, CDR2 SVGAGI. CDR3: CASSSQWGAGNTIYF. Written as DNA, the CDR3 is TGTGCCAGCAGCAGTCAGTGGGGCGCTGGAAACACCATATATTTT.

The V and J genes are TRBV19 and TRBJ1-3; D is uncertain. Trimming took off 5 bases at V and 0 bases at J, with 14 bases between the two ends. The CDR3 consists of 16 residues. Germline loops: CDR1 LNHDA, CDR2 SQIVND (reference sequence). CDR3: CASSLTRGPSGNTIYF. CDR3 nucleotides: TGTGCCAGTAGTCTCACCCGTGGGCCCTCTGGAAACACCATATATTTT.

V is TRBV5-1 and J is TRBJ1-2, with 9 bases lining up with TRBD1. Losses at the gene ends were 4 bases for V and 7 bases for J; bases not matched to a gene: 11. Looked up from germline, CDR1 is SGHRS and CDR2 is YFSETQ. This CDR3 has 15 residues. DNA of the CDR3: TGCGCCAGCAGCCCGGGACAGGGTTTTCCCCCTGGCTACACCTTC. It codes for CASSPGQGFPPGYTF.

The V and J genes are TRBV28 and TRBJ2-7; 11 bases are shared with TRBD1. Germline V gene lookup returns CDR1 MDHEN and CDR2 SYDVKM. The ends lost 5 bases at V and 9 bases at J; junction bases unmatched: 3. The CDR3 has 12 amino acids. CDR3 residues: CASSGTGGRQYF. The CDR3 DNA reads as TGTGCCAGCAGTGGGACAGGGGGTAGGCAGTACTTC.

This sequence joins TRBV24-1 and TRBJ2-3; 9 bases fit TRBD2. V lost 0 bases and J lost 4; bases outside the gene matches: 4. The CDR3 consists of 16 residues. Germline V gives CDR1 KGHDR, CDR2 SFDVKD. The CDR3 coding sequence is TGTGCCACCAGTGATTTGATGGCGGGAGGGGCAGATACGCAGTATTTT. The encoded protein is CATSDLMAGGADTQYF.

The chain recombines TRBV5-5 with TRBJ2-2; TRBD1 agrees at 10 bases. CDR1 and CDR2 from the germline V gene are SGHKS and YYEKEE (reference sequence). This CDR3 region has 15 residues. V dropped 2 bases and J dropped 6; count of bases not matched to a gene: 4. CDR3 amino acids: CASSFSTGGPGELFF. DNA of the CDR3: TGTGCCAGCAGCTTTTCGACAGGGGGCCCCGGGGAGCTGTTTTTT. The full variable domain, with the rest looked up from reference TRBV5-5 and TRBJ2-2, is DAGVTQSPTHLIKTRGQQVTLRCSPISGHKSVSWYQQVLGQGPQFIFQYYEKEERGRGNFPDRFSARQFPNYSSELNVNALLLGDSALYLCASSFSTGGPGELFFGEGSRLTVL.

The rearrangement uses TRBV2 and TRBJ1-6; weak D call: TRBD1 (5 bases). The V end was cut by 5 bases, the J end by 4 bases, with 12 bases between. Germline V lookup: CDR1 SNHLY, CDR2 FYNNEI. This CDR3 has 15 residues. The CDR3 is CASSLQDPYNSPLHF. CDR3 nucleotide sequence: TGTGCCAGCAGTTTACAGGACCCGTATAATTCACCCCTCCACTTT.

This chain connects TRBV12-3 or TRBV12-4 to TRBJ2-1; tentatively, D is TRBD1 (5 bases). The V and J ends lost 7 bases and 9 bases respectively, with 16 bases between them. There are 13 residues in the CDR3. For the CDR3, the DNA is TGTGCCAGCACGTTGGTACCAACAGGTGAGCAGTTCTTC. Translated, it gives CASTLVPTGEQFF.

The V gene is TRBV5-4, the J gene TRBJ1-2, with 7 bases lining up with TRBD1. CDR1 and CDR2 from the germline V gene are SGHNT and YYREEE (reference sequence). V lost 0 bases to trimming and J lost 3 bases; unmatched junction nucleotides: 14. The CDR3 runs 18 residues. This chain's CDR3 is CASSLGPGVRGGYYGYTF. CDR3 nucleotides: TGTGCCAGCAGCTTGGGGCCCGGGGTGAGAGGGGGCTACTATGGCTACACCTTC.